The following is a TCR beta chain sequence with its context. Antigen unknown. PCR involved 60 Vbeta and 13 Jbeta primers. Assay: immunoSEQ multiplex PCR; the TCRdb copy retains only in-frame clones and omits some. Here the sample table reports 200,000 or so clones. From germline, CDR1 is MNHEY and CDR2 SVGAGI. There are 11 residues in the CDR3. V was trimmed by 7 bases and J by 4 bases, leaving 8 bases between them. This record comes from a study of cytomegalovirus exposure and HLA in healthy donors. Findings and caveats of the study: Association of a missense DCLRE1C variant with TCR beta V- and J-gene trimming was reported in a later analysis. An Asian-associated ancestry cluster reportedly showed fewer N-insertions than the roughly 670-donor mean in a later analysis.

The sequencing sample was made of PBMCs. The sequence came from a boy aged 5-17 years in good health and CMV-seronegative. The V gene is TRBV6-5, the J gene TRBJ2-7; D possibly corresponds to TRBD1 (6 bases). For the CDR3, the DNA is TGTGCCAGCACCCAGGGGTACGAGCAGTACTTC. Translating gives CASTQGYEQYF.